This T cell receptor beta chain was observed in a study of T-cell memory formation after mild COVID-19. TCRdb reprocessed the 5' RACE reads via MiXCR and lists one record per CDR3 protein. The sample gives over 150,000 distinct CDR3 sequences, around 21% of which show up once; more than 20% is in the top ten. The CDR3 runs to 15 residues. From germline, CDR1 is SGDLS and CDR2 YYNGEE. V lost 0 bases and J 1 base, leaving 5 bases between the germline ends. The receptor comes from an adult woman who had mild COVID-19 (a few samples of this study predate the infection). Cell type and time point are not known. Input material: PBMCs or a T cell subset sorted from them (not recorded which). The rearrangement joins TRBV9 to TRBJ2-6; no definite D call. CDR3 DNA: TGTGCCAGCAGCGTAGCCGAGTCTGGGGCCAACGTCCTGACTTTC. Protein sequence: CASSVAESGANVLTF.